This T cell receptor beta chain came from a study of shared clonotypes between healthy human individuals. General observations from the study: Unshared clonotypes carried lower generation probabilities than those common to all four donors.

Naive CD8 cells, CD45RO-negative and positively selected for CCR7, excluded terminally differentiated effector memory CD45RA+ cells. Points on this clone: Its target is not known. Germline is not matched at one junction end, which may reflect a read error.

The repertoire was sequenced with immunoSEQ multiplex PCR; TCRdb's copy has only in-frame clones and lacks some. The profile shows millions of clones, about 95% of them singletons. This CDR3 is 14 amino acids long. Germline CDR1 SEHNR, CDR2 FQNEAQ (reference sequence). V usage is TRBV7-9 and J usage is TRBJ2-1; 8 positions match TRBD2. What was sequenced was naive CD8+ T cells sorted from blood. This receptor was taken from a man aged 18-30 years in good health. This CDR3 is CASSSGGLYDEQFF. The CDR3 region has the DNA TGTGCCAGCAGCTCGGGGGGGCTCTACGATGAGCAGTTCTTC. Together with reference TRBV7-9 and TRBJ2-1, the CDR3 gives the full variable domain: DTGVSQNPRHKITKRGQNVTFRCDPISEHNRLYWYRQTLGQGPEFLTYFQNEAQLEKSRLLSDRFSAERPKGSFSTLEIQRTEQGDSAMYLCASSSGGLYDEQFFGPGTRLTVL.